The sequence of this T cell receptor (beta chain) was determined in a study of T cell responses to AZD1222 COVID-19 vaccine. Study conclusions and caveats: Scientists sampled the repertoires only once the peak T cell response had passed.

The assay was immunoSEQ multiplex PCR, and TCRdb's table has in-frame clones only and misses some. The sample lists some 140,000 clones; 85% to 95% were seen once. Germline values: CDR1 ENHRY, CDR2 SYGVKD. The V gene lost 0 bases and the J gene lost 5 bases, with 16 bases spanning the gap. The length of the CDR3 is 16 residues. Notes on this clone: No antigen is known for it.

The sequence was obtained from an adult in good health. The starting material was peripheral blood, obtained on day 0 of AZD1222 vaccination. V gene TRBV10-3 combines with J gene TRBJ1-1, with D unclear. Here the CDR3 reads CAISESMGMAKTEAFF. The DNA for the CDR3 is TGTGCCATCAGTGAGTCGATGGGGATGGCTAAGACTGAAGCTTTCTTT.